This T cell receptor (beta chain) was captured in a study of shared clonotypes between healthy human individuals. General study results and limits: Compared with memory subsets, naive subsets generally had larger estimated richness.

V shed 6 bases and J shed 6 bases, with 14 bases lying between them. Per the germline V gene, CDR1 is MNHEY and CDR2 is SVGAGI. The CDR3 runs 14 residues. Original processing notes: Filtering differed for immunoSEQ, which gave only junction sequences without quality scores. The table came from immunoSEQ multiplex PCR; TCRdb's copy has only in-frame clones and leaves some out. The D gene and trimming were derived from the DNA, and the V and J assignments and clone size from that table. Of around 2,000,000 clones in the sample, around 96% were seen once. A note on this clone: Its antigen remains unknown.

Only CD45RO-negative cells positively selected for CCR7 counted as naive CD8 cells, so terminally differentiated effector memory CD45RA+ cells were excluded. The chain joins TRBV6-5 to TRBJ2-2, with D tentatively TRBD2 (6 bases). Sequencing was done on a sample of naive CD8+ T cells sorted from blood. This TCR was recovered from a man younger than 35 in good health. The CDR3 sequence is CASRPRSGAGELFF. As DNA, the CDR3 is TGTGCCAGCAGGCCCAGGTCGGGGGCCGGGGAGCTGTTTTTT.